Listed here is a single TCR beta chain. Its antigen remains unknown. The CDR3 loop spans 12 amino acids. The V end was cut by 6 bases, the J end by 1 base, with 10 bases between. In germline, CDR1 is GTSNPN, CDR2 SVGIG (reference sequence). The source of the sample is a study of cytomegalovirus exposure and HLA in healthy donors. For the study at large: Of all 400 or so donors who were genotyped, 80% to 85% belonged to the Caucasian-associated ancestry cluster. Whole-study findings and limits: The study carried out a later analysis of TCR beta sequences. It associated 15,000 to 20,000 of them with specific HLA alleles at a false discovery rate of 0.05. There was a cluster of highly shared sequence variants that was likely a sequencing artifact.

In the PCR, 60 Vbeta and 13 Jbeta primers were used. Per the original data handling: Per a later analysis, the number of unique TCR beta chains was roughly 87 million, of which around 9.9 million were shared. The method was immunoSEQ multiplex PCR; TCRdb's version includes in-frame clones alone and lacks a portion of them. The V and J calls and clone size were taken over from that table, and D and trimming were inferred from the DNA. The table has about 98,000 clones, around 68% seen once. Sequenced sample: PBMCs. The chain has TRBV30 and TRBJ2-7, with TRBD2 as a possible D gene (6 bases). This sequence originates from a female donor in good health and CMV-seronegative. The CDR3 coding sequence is TGTGCCTGCCAGACTAGTTCCTACGAGCAGTACTTC. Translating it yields CACQTSSYEQYF.